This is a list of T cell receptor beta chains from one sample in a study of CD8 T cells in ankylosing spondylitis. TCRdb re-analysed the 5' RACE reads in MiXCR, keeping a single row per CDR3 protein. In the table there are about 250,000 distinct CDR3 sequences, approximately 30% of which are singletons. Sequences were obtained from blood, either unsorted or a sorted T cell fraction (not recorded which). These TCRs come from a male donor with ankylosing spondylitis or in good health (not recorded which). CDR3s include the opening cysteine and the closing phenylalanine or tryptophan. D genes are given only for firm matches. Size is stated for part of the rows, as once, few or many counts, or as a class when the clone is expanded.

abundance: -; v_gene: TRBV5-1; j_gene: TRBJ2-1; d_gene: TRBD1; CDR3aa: CASSLAPRGLDNEQFF; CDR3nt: TGCGCCAGCAGCTTGGCTCCCAGGGGGTTAGACAATGAGCAGTTCTTC
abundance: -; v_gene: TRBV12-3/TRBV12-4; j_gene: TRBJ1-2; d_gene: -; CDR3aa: CASSWGSYGYTF; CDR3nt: TGTGCCAGCAGTTGGGGGTCCTATGGCTACACCTTC
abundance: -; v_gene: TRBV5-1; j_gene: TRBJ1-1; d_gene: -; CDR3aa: CASSLAGRGRGGTEAFF; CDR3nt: TGCGCCAGCAGCTTGGCCGGTCGGGGCAGGGGCGGCACTGAAGCTTTCTTT
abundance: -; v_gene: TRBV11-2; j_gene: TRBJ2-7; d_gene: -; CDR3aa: CAVGIYEQYF; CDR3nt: TGTGCCGTCGGTATCTACGAGCAGTACTTC
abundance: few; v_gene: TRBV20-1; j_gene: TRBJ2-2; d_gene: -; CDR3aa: CSARESGAGELFF; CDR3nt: TGCAGTGCTAGGGAGAGTGGGGCCGGGGAGCTGTTTTTT
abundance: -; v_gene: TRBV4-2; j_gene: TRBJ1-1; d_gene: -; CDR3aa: CASSLSGGEANTEAFF; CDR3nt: TGTGCCAGCAGCCTCTCGGGAGGGGAAGCGAACACTGAAGCTTTCTTT
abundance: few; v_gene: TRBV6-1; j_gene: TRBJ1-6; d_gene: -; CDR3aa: CASSDGLGETSPLHF; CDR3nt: TGTGCCAGCAGTGATGGGCTCGGGGAAACGTCACCCCTCCACTTT
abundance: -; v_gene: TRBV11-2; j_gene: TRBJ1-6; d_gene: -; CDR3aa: CASSSPLGHSPLHF; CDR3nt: TGTGCCAGCAGCTCCCCTTTGGGCCATTCACCCCTCCACTTT
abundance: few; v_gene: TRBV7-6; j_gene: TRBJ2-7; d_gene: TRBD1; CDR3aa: CASSPRQGISSYEQYF; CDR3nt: TGTGCCAGCAGCCCTCGACAGGGAATTAGCTCCTACGAGCAGTACTTC
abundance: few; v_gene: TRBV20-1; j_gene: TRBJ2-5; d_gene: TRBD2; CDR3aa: CSARPPLLLAGGQETQYF; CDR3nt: TGCAGTGCTAGACCTCCTCTCCTACTAGCGGGGGGGCAGGAGACCCAGTACTTC
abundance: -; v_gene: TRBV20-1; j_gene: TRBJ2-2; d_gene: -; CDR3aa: CSARSYTGELFF; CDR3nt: TGCAGTGCTAGATCGTACACCGGGGAGCTGTTTTTT
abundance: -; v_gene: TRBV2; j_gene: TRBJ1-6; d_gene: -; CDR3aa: CASAEGPLHF; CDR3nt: TGTGCCAGCGCGGAGGGACCCCTCCACTTT
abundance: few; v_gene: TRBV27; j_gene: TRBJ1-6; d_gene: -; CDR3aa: CASSTGTVNSPLHF; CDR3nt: TGTGCCAGCAGTACCGGGACGGTCAATTCACCCCTCCACTTT
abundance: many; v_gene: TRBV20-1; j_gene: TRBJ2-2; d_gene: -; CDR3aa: CSARGRGSNTGELFF; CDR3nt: TGCAGTGCCAGGGGCCGGGGGTCGAACACCGGGGAGCTGTTTTTT
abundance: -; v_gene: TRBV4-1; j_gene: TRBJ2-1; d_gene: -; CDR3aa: CASSQAGGTALIDNEQFF; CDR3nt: TGCGCCAGCAGCCAAGCCGGGGGGACAGCACTAATTGACAATGAGCAGTTCTTC
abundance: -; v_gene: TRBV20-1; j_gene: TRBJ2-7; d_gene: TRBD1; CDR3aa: CSARDRGVTGGYEQYF; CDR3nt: TGCAGTGCTAGAGATCGGGGCGTGACAGGGGGCTACGAGCAGTACTTC
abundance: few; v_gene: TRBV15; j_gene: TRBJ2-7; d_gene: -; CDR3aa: CATSDMRSEQYF; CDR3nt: TGTGCCACCAGCGATATGAGAAGCGAGCAGTACTTC
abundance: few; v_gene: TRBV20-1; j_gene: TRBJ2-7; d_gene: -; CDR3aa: CSAPPLYF; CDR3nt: TGCAGTGCTCCCCCTTTGTACTTC
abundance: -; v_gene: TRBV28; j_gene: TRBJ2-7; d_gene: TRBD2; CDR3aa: CASSLRGGSYEQYF; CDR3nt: TGTGCCAGCAGTTTAAGGGGAGGGTCCTACGAGCAGTACTTC
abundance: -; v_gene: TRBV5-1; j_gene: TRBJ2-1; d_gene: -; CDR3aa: CASSLVKYGEQFF; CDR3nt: TGCGCCAGCAGCTTGGTAAAATACGGTGAGCAGTTCTTC
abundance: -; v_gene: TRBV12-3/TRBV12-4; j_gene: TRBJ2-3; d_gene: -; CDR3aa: CASSPPPGTGWEDTQYF; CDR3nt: TGTGCCAGCAGTCCCCCTCCCGGGACGGGGTGGGAAGATACGCAGTATTTT
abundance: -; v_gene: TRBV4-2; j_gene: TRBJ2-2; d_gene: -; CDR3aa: CASSQPDGRGNTGELFF; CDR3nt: TGTGCCAGCAGCCAACCCGACGGGCGGGGGAACACCGGGGAGCTGTTTTTT
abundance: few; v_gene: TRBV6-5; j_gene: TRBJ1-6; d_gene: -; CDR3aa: CASSYRTAYNSPLHF; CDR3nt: TGTGCCAGCAGTTACCGGACTGCATATAATTCACCCCTCCACTTT
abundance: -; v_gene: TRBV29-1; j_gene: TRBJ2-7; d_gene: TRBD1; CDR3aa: CSVEYSGTGSYEQYF; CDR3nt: TGCAGCGTTGAGTATTCGGGGACAGGGTCCTACGAGCAGTACTTC
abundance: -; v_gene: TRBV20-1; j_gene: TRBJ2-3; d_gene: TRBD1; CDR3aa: CSAGGQGANTQYF; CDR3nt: TGCAGTGCTGGGGGACAGGGGGCGAATACGCAGTATTTT
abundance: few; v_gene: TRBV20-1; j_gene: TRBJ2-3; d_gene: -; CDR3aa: CSGGFGTDTQYF; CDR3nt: TGCAGTGGAGGCTTTGGCACAGATACGCAGTATTTT
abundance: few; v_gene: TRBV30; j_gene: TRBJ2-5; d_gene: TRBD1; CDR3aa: CAWSTGGRKTQYF; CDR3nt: TGTGCCTGGAGTACAGGGGGTAGGAAGACCCAGTACTTC
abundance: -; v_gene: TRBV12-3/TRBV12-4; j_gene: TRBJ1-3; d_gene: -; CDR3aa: CASSLGSRGSGNTIYF; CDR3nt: TGTGCCAGCAGTTTAGGTTCCAGGGGTTCGGGAAACACCATATATTTT
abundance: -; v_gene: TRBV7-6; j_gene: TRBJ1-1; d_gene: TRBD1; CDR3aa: CASSPPRYRGRTEAFF; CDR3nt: TGTGCCAGCAGCCCGCCCCGATACAGGGGGAGAACTGAAGCTTTCTTT
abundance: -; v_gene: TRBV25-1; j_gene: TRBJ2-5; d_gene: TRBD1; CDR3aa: CASSDPGTGRETQYF; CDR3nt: TGTGCCAGCAGTGACCCGGGGACAGGGCGAGAGACCCAGTACTTC
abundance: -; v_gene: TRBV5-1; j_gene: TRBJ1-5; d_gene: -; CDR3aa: CASSLEPDQPQHF; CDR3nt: TGCGCCAGCAGCTTGGAACCGGATCAGCCCCAGCATTTT
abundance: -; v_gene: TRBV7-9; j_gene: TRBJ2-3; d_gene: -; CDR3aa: CASSPDPSTDTQYF; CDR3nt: TGTGCCAGCAGTCCGGACCCTAGCACAGATACGCAGTATTTT
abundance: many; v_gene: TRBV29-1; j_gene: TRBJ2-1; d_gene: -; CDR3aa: CSVGGVYNEQFF; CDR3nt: TGCAGCGTTGGAGGGGTCTACAATGAGCAGTTCTTC
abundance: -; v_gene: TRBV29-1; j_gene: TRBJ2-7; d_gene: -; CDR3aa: CSVEGLSVGGSYEQYF; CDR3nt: TGCAGCGTTGAAGGACTCTCTGTGGGGGGCTCCTACGAGCAGTACTTC
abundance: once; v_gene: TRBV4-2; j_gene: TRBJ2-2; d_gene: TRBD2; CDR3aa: CASSQDPGGSRGTGELFF; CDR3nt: TGTGCCAGCAGCCAAGACCCGGGGGGGTCCCGGGGCACCGGGGAGCTGTTTTTT
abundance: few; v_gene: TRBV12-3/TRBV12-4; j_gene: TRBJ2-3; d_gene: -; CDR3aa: CASSPIKGDTQYF; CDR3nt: TGTGCCAGCAGTCCGATCAAGGGGGATACGCAGTATTTT
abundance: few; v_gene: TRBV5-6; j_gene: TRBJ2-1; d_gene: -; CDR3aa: CASSSYVETYNEQFF; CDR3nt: TGTGCCAGCAGCTCCTACGTCGAAACCTACAATGAGCAGTTCTTC
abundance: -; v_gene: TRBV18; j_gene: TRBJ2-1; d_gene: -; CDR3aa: CASSPNGNNEQFF; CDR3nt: TGTGCCAGCTCACCAAATGGAAACAATGAGCAGTTCTTC
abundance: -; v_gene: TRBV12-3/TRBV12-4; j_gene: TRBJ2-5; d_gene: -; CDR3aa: CASSLVTGEGTQYF; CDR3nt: TGTGCCAGCAGCCTGGTAACAGGGGAGGGGACCCAGTACTTC
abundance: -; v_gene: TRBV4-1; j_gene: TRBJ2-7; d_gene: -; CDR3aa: CASSQDIRKYSYEQYF; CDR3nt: TGCGCCAGCAGCCAAGATATAAGAAAATATTCCTACGAGCAGTACTTC
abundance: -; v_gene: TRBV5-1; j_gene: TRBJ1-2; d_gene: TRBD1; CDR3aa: CASSLGRTGPDYGYTF; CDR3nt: TGCGCCAGCAGCTTGGGTCGGACAGGGCCGGACTATGGCTACACCTTC
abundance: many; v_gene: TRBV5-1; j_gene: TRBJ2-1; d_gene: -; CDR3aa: CASSLGIPTVGNEQFF; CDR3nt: TGCGCCAGCAGCTTGGGTATCCCCACGGTAGGCAATGAGCAGTTCTTC
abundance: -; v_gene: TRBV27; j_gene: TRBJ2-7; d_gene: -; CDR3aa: CASSSEENPYEQYF; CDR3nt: TGTGCCAGCAGTTCTGAGGAAAACCCCTACGAGCAGTACTTC
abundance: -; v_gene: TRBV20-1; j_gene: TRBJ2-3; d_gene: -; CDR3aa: CSARQPSTDTQYF; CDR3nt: TGCAGTGCTAGACAACCTAGCACAGATACGCAGTATTTC
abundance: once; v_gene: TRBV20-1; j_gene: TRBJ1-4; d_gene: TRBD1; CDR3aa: CSALAGTENEKLFF; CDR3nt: TGCAGTGCCCTCGCCGGGACAGAGAATGAAAAACTGTTTTTT
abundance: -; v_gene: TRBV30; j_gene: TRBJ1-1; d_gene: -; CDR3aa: CAWRGRGNTEAFF; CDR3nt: TGTGCCTGGAGGGGAAGGGGGAACACTGAAGCTTTCTTT
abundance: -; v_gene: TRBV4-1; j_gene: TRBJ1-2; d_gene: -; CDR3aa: CASSQMAGGGYTF; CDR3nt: TGCGCCAGCAGCCAAATGGCAGGTGGTGGCTACACCTTC
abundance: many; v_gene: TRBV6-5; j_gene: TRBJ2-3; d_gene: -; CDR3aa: CASSYSRTALDTDTQYF; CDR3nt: TGTGCCAGCAGTTACTCGCGGACAGCCTTGGACACAGATACGCAGTATTTT
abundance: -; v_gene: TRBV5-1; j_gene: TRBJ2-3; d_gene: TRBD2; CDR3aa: CASSEQSGGATDTQYF; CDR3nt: TGCGCCAGCAGCGAACAAAGCGGGGGGGCCACAGATACGCAGTATTTT
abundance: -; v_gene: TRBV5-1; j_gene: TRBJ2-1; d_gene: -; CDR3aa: CASSLGSPGNEQFF; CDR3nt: TGCGCCAGCAGCTTGGGATCCCCGGGCAATGAGCAGTTCTTC
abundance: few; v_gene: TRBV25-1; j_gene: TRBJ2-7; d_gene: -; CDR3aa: CATGRGVDEQYF; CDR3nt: TGTGCCACTGGAAGGGGGGTAGACGAGCAGTACTTC